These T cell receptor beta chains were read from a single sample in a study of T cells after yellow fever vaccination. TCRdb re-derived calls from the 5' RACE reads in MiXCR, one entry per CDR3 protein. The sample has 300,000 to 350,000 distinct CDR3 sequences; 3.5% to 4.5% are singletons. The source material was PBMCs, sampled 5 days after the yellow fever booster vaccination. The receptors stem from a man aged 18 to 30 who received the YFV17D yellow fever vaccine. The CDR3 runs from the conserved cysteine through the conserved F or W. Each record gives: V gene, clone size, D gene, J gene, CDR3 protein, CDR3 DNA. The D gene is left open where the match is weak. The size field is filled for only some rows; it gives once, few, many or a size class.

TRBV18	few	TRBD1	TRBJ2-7	CASSPSRDRPYEQYF	TGTGCCAGCTCACCCTCACGGGACAGACCCTACGAGCAGTACTTC
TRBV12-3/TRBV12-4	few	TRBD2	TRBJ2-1	CASSLGLAENNEQFF	TGTGCCAGCAGTCTGGGACTAGCGGAAAACAATGAGCAGTTCTTC
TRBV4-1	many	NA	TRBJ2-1	CASSQVIRDEQFF	TGCGCCAGCAGCCAAGTCATACGGGACGAGCAGTTCTTC
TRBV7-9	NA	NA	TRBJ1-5	CASSPPGDNNQPQHF	TGTGCCAGCAGCCCTCCTGGGGACAACAATCAGCCCCAGCATTTT
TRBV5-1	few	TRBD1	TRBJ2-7	CASSLMGQGVDEQYF	TGCGCCAGCAGCTTGATGGGACAGGGGGTCGACGAGCAGTACTTC
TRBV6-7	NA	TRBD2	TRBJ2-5	CASSYSTGGETQYF	TGTGCCAGCAGTTACTCAACGGGAGGGGAGACCCAGTACTTC
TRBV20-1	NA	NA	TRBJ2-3	CSARTPVVDIGTDTQYF	TGCAGTGCTCGGACTCCGGTTGTAGATATCGGCACAGATACGCAGTATTTT
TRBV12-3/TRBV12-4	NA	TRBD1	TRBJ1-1	CASSSVQGTRTFF	TGTGCCAGCAGTTCAGTACAGGGGACGAGAACTTTCTTT
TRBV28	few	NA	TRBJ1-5	CATRVSLNQPQHF	TGTGCCACCAGGGTTTCCTTAAATCAGCCCCAGCATTTT
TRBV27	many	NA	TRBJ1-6	CASSFLKGLNSPLHF	TGTGCCAGCAGTTTCCTGAAGGGCCTCAATTCACCCCTCCACTTT
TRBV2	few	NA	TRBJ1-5	CASSEEFGGGNQPQHF	TGTGCCAGCAGTGAAGAGTTCGGTGGGGGGAATCAGCCCCAGCATTTT
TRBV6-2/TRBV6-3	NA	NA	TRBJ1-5	CASSYSRAAQHF	TGTGCCAGCAGTTACTCTAGGGCGGCCCAGCATTTT
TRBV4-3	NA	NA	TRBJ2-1	CASSQETPNEQFF	TGCGCCAGCAGCCAAGAAACACCCAATGAGCAGTTCTTC
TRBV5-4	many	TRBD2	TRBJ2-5	CASSPRGGQSRETQYF	TGTGCCAGCAGCCCCCGGGGGGGGCAAAGCAGGGAGACCCAGTACTTC
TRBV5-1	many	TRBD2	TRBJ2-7	CASSLARGGINYEQYF	TGCGCCAGCAGCTTGGCCCGGGGAGGGATTAACTACGAGCAGTACTTC
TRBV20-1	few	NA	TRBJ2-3	CSARAFSGGTDTQYF	TGCAGTGCTAGGGCATTTTCCGGCGGCACAGATACGCAGTATTTT
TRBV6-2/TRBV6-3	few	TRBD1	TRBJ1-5	CASSTNRGISNQPQHF	TGTGCCAGCAGTACCAACAGGGGAATTAGCAATCAGCCCCAGCATTTT
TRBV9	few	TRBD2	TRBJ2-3	CASSVASGVSDTQYF	TGTGCCAGCAGCGTCGCTAGCGGGGTCTCAGATACGCAGTATTTT
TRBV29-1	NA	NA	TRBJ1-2	CTIRGLGGYTF	TGCACGATTCGGGGTTTGGGTGGCTACACCTTC
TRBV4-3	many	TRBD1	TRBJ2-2	CASSRTLGQGNTGELFF	TGCGCCAGCAGCCGCACCCTTGGACAGGGGAACACCGGGGAGCTGTTTTTT
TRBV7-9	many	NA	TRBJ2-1	CASTKLNEQFF	TGTGCCAGCACCAAGCTGAATGAGCAGTTCTTC
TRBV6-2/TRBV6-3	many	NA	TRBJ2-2	CASSYSPGLTGELFF	TGTGCCAGCAGTTACTCTCCGGGGTTGACCGGGGAGCTGTTTTTT
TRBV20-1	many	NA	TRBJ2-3	CSARGNGDTQYF	TGCAGTGCTAGAGGGAACGGAGATACGCAGTATTTT
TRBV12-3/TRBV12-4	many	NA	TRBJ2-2	CASRLGLAATTGELFF	TGTGCCAGCAGATTGGGATTAGCGGCCACCACCGGGGAGCTGTTTTTT
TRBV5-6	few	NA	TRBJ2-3	CASSPRDFLSDTQYF	TGTGCCAGCAGCCCACGGGACTTTTTATCAGATACGCAGTATTTT
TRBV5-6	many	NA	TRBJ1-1	CASSLGPGTSAEAFF	TGTGCCAGCAGCTTGGGCCCCGGGACTAGCGCTGAAGCTTTCTTT
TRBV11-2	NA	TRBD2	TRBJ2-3	CASSLGLAGGHMHTDTQYF	TGTGCCAGCAGCTTAGGACTAGCGGGGGGCCATATGCACACAGATACGCAGTATTTT
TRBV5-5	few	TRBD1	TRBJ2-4	CASSPGQHKNIQYF	TGTGCCAGCAGCCCGGGACAGCATAAAAACATTCAGTACTTC
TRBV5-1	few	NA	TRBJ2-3	CASSRDIITDTQYF	TGCGCCAGCAGCAGGGACATCATCACAGATACGCAGTATTTT
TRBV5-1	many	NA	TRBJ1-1	CASSLVGQSNTEAFF	TGCGCCAGCAGCTTGGTCGGACAGTCGAACACTGAAGCTTTCTTT
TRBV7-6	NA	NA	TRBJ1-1	CASSPVGSEAFF	TGTGCCAGCAGCCCAGTAGGGTCTGAAGCTTTCTTT
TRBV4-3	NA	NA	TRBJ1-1	CASSQVRVSQAFF	TGCGCCAGCAGCCAAGTTAGGGTCTCCCAAGCTTTCTTT
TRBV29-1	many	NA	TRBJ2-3	CSVERGADTQYF	TGCAGCGTTGAGCGGGGCGCAGATACGCAGTATTTT
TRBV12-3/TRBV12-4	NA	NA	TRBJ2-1	CASSLRGVGYNEQFF	TGTGCCAGCAGCTTGAGGGGGGTTGGGTACAATGAGCAGTTCTTC
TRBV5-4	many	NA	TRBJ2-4	CATGASKSKNIQYF	TGTGCCACGGGCGCCTCCAAATCCAAAAACATTCAGTACTTC
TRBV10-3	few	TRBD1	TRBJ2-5	CAISDPRKQGAFAMETQYF	TGTGCCATCAGTGACCCCAGGAAACAGGGGGCCTTCGCTATGGAGACCCAGTACTTC
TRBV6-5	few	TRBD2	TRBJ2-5	CASSTPMGGYQETQYF	TGTGCCAGCAGTACCCCTATGGGGGGGTACCAAGAGACCCAGTACTTC
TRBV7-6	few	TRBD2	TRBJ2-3	CASSQLAGGSTDTQYF	TGTGCCAGCAGCCAACTAGCGGGGGGTTCGACAGATACGCAGTATTTT
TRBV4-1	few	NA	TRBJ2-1	CASSFLIYNEQFF	TGCGCCAGCAGCTTCCTCATATACAATGAGCAGTTCTTC
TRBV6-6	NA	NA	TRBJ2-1	CASSYPEEGEQFF	TGTGCCAGCAGTTACCCCGAAGAGGGAGAGCAGTTCTTC
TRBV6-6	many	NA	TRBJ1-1	CASRRGRLNTEAFF	TGTGCCAGCCGTCGGGGCAGACTGAACACTGAAGCTTTCTTT
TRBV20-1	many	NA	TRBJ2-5	CSARAQETQYF	TGCAGTGCTCGGGCCCAAGAGACCCAGTACTTC
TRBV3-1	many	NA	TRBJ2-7	CASSQDPHHGQYF	TGTGCCAGCAGCCAAGACCCTCACCACGGGCAGTACTTC
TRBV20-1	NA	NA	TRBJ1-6	CSASTPGAGTLHF	TGCAGTGCTAGTACCCCAGGGGCTGGGACCCTCCACTTT
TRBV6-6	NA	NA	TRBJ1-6	CASSYSPGGLSPLHF	TGTGCCAGCAGTTACTCCCCCGGGGGGCTGTCACCCCTCCACTTT
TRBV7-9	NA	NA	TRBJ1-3	CASSFSTGGNTIYF	TGTGCCAGCAGCTTTAGTACAGGGGGAAACACCATATATTTT
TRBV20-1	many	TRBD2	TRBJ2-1	CSARVARDYAYNEQFF	TGCAGTGCTAGAGTAGCCCGGGACTACGCCTACAATGAGCAGTTCTTC
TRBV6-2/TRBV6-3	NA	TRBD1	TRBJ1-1	CASSRVLSRQGGIAFF	TGTGCCAGCAGCAGAGTCCTGTCACGACAGGGCGGAATAGCTTTCTTT
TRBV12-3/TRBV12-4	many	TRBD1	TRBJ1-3	CASRASGGRNTIYF	TGTGCCAGCAGAGCATCAGGGGGTAGAAACACCATATATTTT
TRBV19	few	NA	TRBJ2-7	CASSTPGSYEQYF	TGTGCCAGTAGTACCCCGGGCAGCTACGAGCAGTACTTC
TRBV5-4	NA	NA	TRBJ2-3	CASSLEGPGPTDTQYF	TGTGCCAGCAGCTTGGAAGGGCCAGGGCCCACAGATACGCAGTATTTT
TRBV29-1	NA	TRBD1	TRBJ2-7	CSATRGTGAYEQYF	TGCAGCGCTACCCGGGGGACAGGGGCGTACGAGCAGTACTTC
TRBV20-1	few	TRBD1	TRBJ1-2	CSATKTGRSFYGYTF	TGCAGTGCTACCAAGACAGGGAGGAGTTTCTATGGCTACACCTTC
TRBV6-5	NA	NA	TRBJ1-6	CASSYSTGSPLHF	TGTGCCAGCAGTTACTCGACCGGCTCACCCCTCCACTTT
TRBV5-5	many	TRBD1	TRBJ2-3	CASIHPRGQGALAQYF	TGTGCCAGCATCCACCCCAGAGGACAGGGGGCTCTTGCGCAGTATTTT
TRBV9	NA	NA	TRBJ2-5	CASSDIVGGQETQYF	TGTGCCAGCAGCGACATCGTCGGGGGACAAGAGACCCAGTACTTC
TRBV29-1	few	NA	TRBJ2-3	CSVEKVTQYF	TGCAGCGTTGAAAAGGTTACGCAGTATTTT